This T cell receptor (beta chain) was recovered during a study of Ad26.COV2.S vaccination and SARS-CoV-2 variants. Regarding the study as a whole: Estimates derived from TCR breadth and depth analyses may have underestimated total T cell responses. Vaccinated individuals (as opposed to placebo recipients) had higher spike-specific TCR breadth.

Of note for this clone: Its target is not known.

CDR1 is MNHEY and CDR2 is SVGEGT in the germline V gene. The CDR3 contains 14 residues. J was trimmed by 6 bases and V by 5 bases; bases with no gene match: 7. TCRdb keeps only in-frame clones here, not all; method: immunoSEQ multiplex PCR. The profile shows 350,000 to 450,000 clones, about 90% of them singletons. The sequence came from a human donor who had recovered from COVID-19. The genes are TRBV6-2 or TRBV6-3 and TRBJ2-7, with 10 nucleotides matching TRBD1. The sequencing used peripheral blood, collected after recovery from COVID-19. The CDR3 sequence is CASSNRDRGSEQYF. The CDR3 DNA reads TGTGCCAGCAGTAACCGGGACAGGGGAAGCGAGCAGTACTTC.